The 3 T cell receptor beta chains listed next were all sequenced from one sample in a study of cytomegalovirus exposure and HLA in healthy donors. TCRdb's table, derived via immunoSEQ multiplex PCR, lists solely in-frame clones and lacks some. The sample records 250,000 or so clones, nearly 90% being singletons. The sequenced material came from PBMCs. These receptors came from a woman aged 18-29 years in good health and CMV-seronegative.

The genes are TRBV6-5 and TRBJ1-5; maybe TRBD1 (5 bases). The V end was cut by 5 bases, the J end by 3 bases, with 14 bases between. CDR3 size: 15 residues. Germline CDR1 reads MNHEY; CDR2 reads SVGAGI. The CDR3 coding sequence is TGTGCCAGCAGTCCATCCACAGGTTTCAATCAGCCCCAGCATTTT. As protein: CASSPSTGFNQPQHF.

This clone was found a few times. The rearrangement joins TRBV2 to TRBJ2-6, with D perhaps matching TRBD2 (5 bases). The V end was cut by 11 bases, the J end by 0 bases, with 11 bases between. This CDR3 region has 14 residues. In germline, CDR1 is SNHLY, CDR2 FYNNEI. CDR3: CAGSRDSGANVLTF. The CDR3 DNA sequence: TGTGCCGGGTCTCGGGACTCTGGGGCCAACGTCCTGACTTTC.

This clone was counted once. The V call is TRBV28, the J call TRBJ1-5; TRBD1 aligns across 7 bases. The germline V gene encodes CDR1 MDHEN and CDR2 SYDVKM. J lost 5 bases, V lost 6 bases, and 7 bases had no gene match. The CDR3 totals 14 residues. CDR3 sequence (DNA): TGTGCCAGCAGCTGGACAGGCGGATATCAGCCCCAGCATTTT. It encodes CASSWTGGYQPQHF.